Following are 7 T cell receptor beta chains from one sample sequenced in a study of vaccination effects on CD4 cells after COVID-19. These receptors' antigens are unknown. This table comes from immunoSEQ multiplex PCR, and its TCRdb copy is limited to in-frame clones, with some not included. This table holds over 8,000 clones, around 74% found once. Cultured cells yielded isolated CD4+ T cells after nine to ten days. Two doses of either BNT162b2 or mRNA-1273 were given to each participant. The sample here was CD4+ T cells from PBMCs cultured without peptide, taken after COVID-19 vaccination. These receptors came from a human donor who received a COVID-19 vaccine.

V and J are TRBV30 and TRBJ1-6, with TRBD1 as a possible D gene (6 bases). Trimming removed 5 bases at V and 10 bases at J, with 15 bases between. Germline CDR1 GTSNPN, CDR2 SVGIG (reference sequence). The length of the CDR3 is 13 residues. CDR3: CAWARQENSPLHF. In DNA form, the CDR3 reads TGTGCCTGGGCACGACAGGAAAACTCACCCCTCCACTTT.

The chain combines TRBV10-3 with TRBJ1-5, with 7 bases that match TRBD1. This CDR3 has 15 residues. Germline CDR1 is ENHRY and CDR2 is SYGVKD. The ends lost 4 bases at V and 3 bases at J; junction bases unmatched: 6. CDR3 loop: CAISGETGNNQPQHF. CDR3 in DNA: TGTGCCATCAGTGGGGAGACAGGGAACAATCAGCCCCAGCATTTT.

V usage is TRBV6-5 and J usage is TRBJ1-3; D remains ambiguous. This CDR3 has 14 amino acids. V lost 5 bases to trimming and J lost 4 bases, with 12 bases between them. CDR1 MNHEY and CDR2 SVGAGI come from the germline V gene. This CDR3 reads CASSTRSRGNTIYF. In DNA, the CDR3 is TGTGCCAGCAGTACGCGAAGCCGGGGAAACACCATATATTTT.

J is TRBJ1-6 and V is TRBV4-1; 7 bases are a match to TRBD1. Germline loops: CDR1 MGHRA, CDR2 YSYEKL. There are 17 residues in the CDR3. The V and J ends lost 1 base and 7 bases, in that order; junction bases with no gene match: 10. The CDR3 is CASSQVKGALPNSPLHF. CDR3 DNA sequence: TGCGCCAGCAGCCAAGTAAAGGGGGCCCTCCCAAATTCACCCCTCCACTTT.

The rearrangement joins TRBV28 to TRBJ1-2; D perhaps matches TRBD1 (5 bases). The length of the CDR3 is 13 residues. The V and J ends lost 5 bases and 4 bases respectively, with 11 bases between them. CDR1 MDHEN and CDR2 SYDVKM come from the germline V gene. CDR3 region: CASSEGEGYGYTF. Here the CDR3 DNA reads TGTGCCAGCAGTGAAGGGGAAGGCTATGGCTACACCTTC.

This CDR3 is CASSQGQGTYEQYF. As DNA, the CDR3 is TGTGCCAGCAGCCAAGGACAGGGGACCTACGAGCAGTACTTC. The chain recombines TRBV4-2 with TRBJ2-7, with 8 bases fitting TRBD1. The CDR3 sequence is 14 residues long. Germline CDR1 is LGHNA and CDR2 is YNFKEQ. V was pared by 1 base and J by 2 bases, with 1 base of the junction left unmatched.

The chain has TRBV10-2 and TRBJ2-5; either TRBD1 or TRBD2 may supply D (5 bases each). CDR1 WSHSY and CDR2 SAAADI come from the germline V gene. The CDR3 consists of 12 residues. Trimming shortened V by 3 bases and J by 5 bases, and 7 bases separated the two germline ends. The CDR3 DNA follows: TGCGCCAGCAGTGAAGAGGGGGAGACCCAGTACTTC. It translates to CASSEEGETQYF.